The next 27 T cell receptor beta chains were all read from a single sample in a study of shared clonotypes between healthy human individuals. Sequenced by immunoSEQ multiplex PCR; TCRdb stores in-frame clones only, minus some. The table records about half a million clones, roughly 78% of them present only once. The sequenced sample was PBMCs. These receptors all come from a woman in her thirties or forties in good health. Some clones in this sample may be carry-over from other donors' samples.

The count of this clone is one. J is TRBJ2-3 and V is TRBV28; D uncertain. Germline values: CDR1 MDHEN, CDR2 SYDVKM. V lost 5 bases to trimming and J lost 0 bases, with 9 bases between them. There are 14 residues in the CDR3. CDR3 residues: CASSVGFSTDTQYF. DNA of the CDR3: TGTGCCAGCAGTGTCGGTTTTAGCACAGATACGCAGTATTTT.

The V and J genes are TRBV27 and TRBJ2-7; D not certain. CDR1 MNHEY and CDR2 SMNVEV come from the germline V gene (reference sequence). This CDR3 is built from 16 residues. The germline V and J ends were trimmed by 5 bases and 5 bases, with 22 bases remaining between them. The CDR3 DNA reads as TGTGCCAGCAGTAGGACGTTTAAGGCTTCTGTGGACGAGCAGTACTTC. This sequence encodes CASSRTFKASVDEQYF.

The sample holds a few counts of this clone. The chain joins TRBV7-3 to TRBJ2-1; 7 positions match TRBD2. V gave up 5 bases and J gave up 5 bases; unmatched junction bases: 6. CDR3 size: 14 residues. Germline V CDR1 and CDR2: SGHTA, FQGTGA. The CDR3 DNA is TGTGCCAGCAGCGCCCCGGGACTAAACAATGAGCAGTTCTTC. Translated, it gives CASSAPGLNNEQFF.

This sequence joins TRBV14 and TRBJ2-3; 9 bases are shared with TRBD1. This CDR3 contains 18 residues. Trimming at V came to 3 bases and at J to 1 base, leaving 11 bases not matched to a gene. Germline loops: CDR1 SGHDN, CDR2 FVKESK. CDR3 in DNA: TGTGCCAGCAGCCAGATGTCCGGGACAGGGTTGGGCACAGATACGCAGTATTTT. Amino acid sequence: CASSQMSGTGLGTDTQYF.

Only a few counts were recorded for this clone. The gene calls are TRBV18 and TRBJ1-2; D unclear. Between the trimmed V and J ends, which lost 2 bases and 5 bases, there was a span of 18 bases. The length of the CDR3 is 16 residues. The V gene's germline CDR1 is KGHSH and CDR2 LQKENI. The CDR3 here is CASSPRSESATYGYTF. CDR3 in DNA: TGTGCCAGCTCACCAAGATCGGAGTCAGCAACTTATGGCTACACCTTC. Together with reference TRBV18 and TRBJ1-2, the CDR3 gives the full variable domain: NAGVMQNPRHLVRRRGQEARLRCSPMKGHSHVYWYRQLPEEGLKFMVYLQKENIIDESGMPKERFSAEFPKEGPSILRIQQVVRGDSAAYFCASSPRSESATYGYTFGSGTRLTVV.

The CDR3: CAWSPDIKNIQYF. In nucleotides, the CDR3 is TGTGCCTGGAGTCCGGATATCAAAAACATTCAGTACTTC. The V call is TRBV30, the J call TRBJ2-4; D gene unclear. With 2 bases removed from V and 3 bases from J, the gap between germline ends came to 8 bases. This CDR3 has 13 amino acids. Germline V gives CDR1 GTSNPN, CDR2 SVGIG (reference sequence).

There are a few counts of this clone. The chain links TRBV11-3 to TRBJ2-2; the match to TRBD2 covers 12 bases. The CDR3 extends over 18 amino acids. Looked up from germline, CDR1 is SGHNT and CDR2 is YENEEA. J lost 5 bases, V lost 2 bases, and 9 bases had no gene match. CDR3 DNA: TGTGCCAGCAGCTTAATGAGACTAGCGGGAGCACCAACCGGGGAGCTGTTTTTT. Translated: CASSLMRLAGAPTGELFF.

The rearrangement joins TRBV7-9 to TRBJ2-3, with TRBD1 as a possible D gene (6 bases). The CDR3 consists of 12 residues. CDR1 is SEHNR and CDR2 is FQNEAQ in the germline V gene (reference sequence). V lost 3 bases and J lost 14, with 15 bases in between. The CDR3 loop is CASSFDTGFLYF. DNA for the CDR3: TGTGCCAGCAGCTTTGATACAGGGTTTCTGTATTTT.

The J gene is TRBJ1-2, the V gene TRBV5-4, with D hard to call. Germline CDR1 reads SGHNT; CDR2 reads YYREEE (reference sequence). The germline V and J ends were trimmed by 2 bases and 5 bases, with 10 bases remaining between them. This CDR3 contains 13 residues. In DNA, the CDR3 is TGTGCCAGCAGCTTCGATCGACGGTATGGCTACACCTTC. It translates to CASSFDRRYGYTF.

The chain joins TRBV4-2 to TRBJ2-2; TRBD1 matches at 8 bases. Unmatched junction bases numbered 4, after V lost 4 bases and J lost 6 bases. Germline-derived CDR1 and CDR2 are LGHNA and YNFKEQ. The CDR3 totals 14 residues. CDR3 coding DNA: TGTGCCAGCAGCCCCATGGACAGGGCCGGGGAGCTGTTTTTT. Amino acid sequence: CASSPMDRAGELFF.

In its sample, this clone was seen a few times. The chain joins TRBV19 to TRBJ1-1; possible D gene TRBD1, 6 bases. The CDR3 has 14 residues. Per germline, CDR1 LNHDA and CDR2 SQIVND (reference sequence). The V end lost 10 bases, the J end lost 0 bases, and 15 bases lay between the germline ends. The CDR3 DNA follows: TGTGCCACTAAGACGGGACAACTGAACACTGAAGCTTTCTTT. It codes for CATKTGQLNTEAFF. The variable domain in full, with the rest retrieved from reference TRBV19 and TRBJ1-1, is DGGITQSPKYLFRKEGQNVTLSCEQNLNHDAMYWYRQDPGQGLRLIYYSQIVNDFQKGDIAEGYSVSREKKESFPLTVTSAQKNPTAFYLCATKTGQLNTEAFFGQGTRLTVV.

CDR3 region: CASSKFPGTNSQWQYF. CDR3 nucleotides: TGTGCCAGCAGCAAATTCCCCGGGACTAATTCCCAGTGGCAGTACTTC. This chain links TRBV7-6 with TRBJ2-7; 7 bases are a match to TRBD2. The ends lost 5 bases at V and 9 bases at J; junction bases unmatched: 19. Germline V lookup: CDR1 SGHVS, CDR2 FNYEAQ. This CDR3 region has 16 residues.

The chain recombines TRBV10-1 with TRBJ1-3, with D unclear. The CDR3 is 11 residues long. Germline V gives CDR1 WNHNN, CDR2 SYGVQD (reference sequence). V was clipped by 3 bases and J by 4 bases, with 1 base between them. CDR3 sequence (DNA): TGCGCCAGCAGTGACGGAAACACCATATATTTT. Residues: CASSDGNTIYF.

This chain joins TRBV5-4 and TRBJ2-5; a weak D match, TRBD2 (6 bases). The ends were cut back, 1 base at V and 3 bases at J, with 13 bases in the middle. CDR3 size: 15 residues. CDR1 and CDR2 from the germline V gene are SGHNT and YYREEE (reference sequence). The CDR3 nucleotides are TGTGCCAGCAGCTTGTTGATACGGACTAAAGAGACCCAGTACTTC. This codes for CASSLLIRTKETQYF.

The chain has TRBV14 and TRBJ1-1, with D perhaps TRBD1 (5 bases). The germline V and J ends were trimmed by 3 bases and 3 bases, with 14 bases remaining between them. This CDR3 is built from 15 residues. The germline V gene has CDR1 SGHDN and CDR2 FVKESK. The CDR3, as DNA: TGTGCCAGCAGCCATGGCGGGTTGGGGGACACTGAAGCTTTCTTT. Amino acid sequence: CASSHGGLGDTEAFF.

The V call is TRBV7-2, the J call TRBJ2-1, with D maybe TRBD1 (5 bases). The length of the CDR3 is 13 residues. Germline V lookup: CDR1 SGHTA, CDR2 FQGNSA. V was cut by 5 bases and J by 2 bases, with 7 bases left in between. The CDR3 sequence: CASSMDTYNEQFF. As DNA, the CDR3 is TGTGCCAGCAGCATGGACACCTACAATGAGCAGTTCTTC. The whole variable domain, filled in from reference TRBV7-2 and TRBJ2-1, reads GAGVSQSPSNKVTEKGKDVELRCDPISGHTALYWYRQSLGQGLEFLIYFQGNSAPDKSGLPSDRFSAERTGGSVSTLTIQRTQQEDSAVYLCASSMDTYNEQFFGPGTRLTVL.

This rearrangement joins TRBV5-6 to TRBJ2-2; no firm D call. Germline CDR1 and CDR2: SGHDT and YYEEEE. Trimming left V 0 bases short and J 3 bases short, with 9 bases between. The CDR3 length is 15 residues. CDR3 bases: TGTGCCAGCAGCTTGGGACCCTTGGACACCGGGGAGCTGTTTTTT. This sequence encodes CASSLGPLDTGELFF. Full variable domain (missing parts from reference TRBV5-6 and TRBJ2-2): DAGVTQSPTHLIKTRGQQVTLRCSPKSGHDTVSWYQQALGQGPQFIFQYYEEEERQRGNFPDRFSGHQFPNYSSELNVNALLLGDSALYLCASSLGPLDTGELFFGEGSRLTVL.

This chain joins TRBV10-3 and TRBJ2-3; the match to TRBD2 covers 12 bases. CDR3 length: 17 residues. Germline loops: CDR1 ENHRY, CDR2 SYGVKD. V dropped 3 bases and J dropped 4; count of bases not matched to a gene: 8. The CDR3, as DNA: TGTGCCATCAGTGATGGCCTAGCGGGAGGGCCCTCAGATACGCAGTATTTT. Encoded protein: CAISDGLAGGPSDTQYF.

A word on this clone: Other DNA sequences in this specimen translate into the identical CDR3. The chain uses TRBV6-4 and TRBJ2-3; TRBD2 agrees at 10 bases. Per the germline V gene, CDR1 is MRHNA and CDR2 is SNTAGT. The CDR3 sequence is 15 residues long. V lost 4 bases to trimming and J lost 2 bases; unmatched junction nucleotides: 3. CDR3 in DNA: TGTGCCAGCAGTGGAACTAGCGGGACCACAGATACGCAGTATTTT. It is translated as CASSGTSGTTDTQYF.

The chain is built from TRBV5-4 and TRBJ2-2; D not resolved. V lost 5 bases and J 3 bases, leaving 8 bases between the germline ends. The CDR3 is 13 residues long. Per germline, CDR1 SGHNT and CDR2 YYREEE (reference sequence). The CDR3 region is CASRAVYTGELFF. In nucleotides, the CDR3 is TGTGCCAGCAGGGCAGTCTACACCGGGGAGCTGTTTTTT.

The chain has TRBV30 and TRBJ1-2; D gene uncertain. Germline V gene data show CDR1 as GTSNPN and CDR2 as SVGIG (reference sequence). The CDR3 spans 12 residues. Trimming left V 0 bases short and J 4 bases short, with 6 bases between. CDR3 residues: CAWSVGRYGYTF. CDR3 DNA: TGTGCCTGGAGTGTAGGACGCTATGGCTACACCTTC.

This clone came up many times. The chain links TRBV19 to TRBJ2-2; D tentatively reads TRBD1 or TRBD2 (5 bases each). CDR1 is LNHDA, CDR2 SQIVND, per germline (reference sequence). Trimming cost V 9 bases and J 0 bases, with 8 bases left between them. The CDR3 consists of 13 residues. CDR3 in amino acids: CASGAANTGELFF. CDR3 bases: TGTGCCAGCGGGGCAGCGAACACCGGGGAGCTGTTTTTT.

The V and J genes are TRBV4-1 and TRBJ1-3, with a weak D call TRBD1 (5 bases). The CDR3 runs to 18 residues. The V gene lost 3 bases and the J gene lost 1 base, with 19 bases spanning the gap. Germline CDR1 reads MGHRA; CDR2 reads YSYEKL. The DNA of the CDR3 is TGCGCCAGCAGCCATACGGGACGGGGTGTCGGATCTGGAAACACCATATATTTT. As protein: CASSHTGRGVGSGNTIYF.

This rearrangement joins TRBV6-1 to TRBJ2-5, with a tentative D call TRBD1 (6 bases). The CDR3 totals 14 residues. Germline assignment: CDR1 MNHNS and CDR2 SASEGT. The V and J ends lost 4 bases and 1 base respectively, with 10 bases between them. The CDR3 region is CASSAHRAQETQYF. In nucleotides, the CDR3 is TGTGCCAGCAGTGCCCACAGGGCCCAAGAGACCCAGTACTTC.

The sample holds many counts of this clone. The J gene is TRBJ1-3, the V gene TRBV30; maybe TRBD1 (5 bases). The CDR3 is 13 residues long. Germline CDR1 and CDR2: GTSNPN and SVGIG (reference sequence). CDR3 coding DNA: TGTTCTTGTTGGGGGACTTCTGGAAACACCATATATTTT. It translates to CSCWGTSGNTIYF.

Regarding this clone: The sample holds other DNA sequences that translate to the same CDR3. The chain has TRBV28 and TRBJ1-3; perhaps TRBD1 as D (5 bases). From germline, CDR1 is MDHEN and CDR2 SYDVKM. The CDR3 sequence is 14 residues long. V was pared by 3 bases and J by 4 bases, with 10 bases between. CDR3: CASSFGGGGNTIYF. The DNA of the CDR3 is TGTGCCAGCAGTTTCGGGGGTGGAGGAAACACCATATATTTT. Full variable domain (missing parts from reference TRBV28 and TRBJ1-3): DVKVTQSSRYLVKRTGEKVFLECVQDMDHENMFWYRQDPGLGLRLIYFSYDVKMKEKGDIPEGYSVSREKKERFSLILESASTNQTSMYLCASSFGGGGNTIYFGEGSWLTVV.

The V and J genes are TRBV4-2 and TRBJ2-2, with D unclear. The V gene's germline CDR1 is LGHNA and CDR2 YNFKEQ. Between the trimmed V and J ends, which lost 2 bases and 5 bases, there was a span of 9 bases. The CDR3 contains 14 residues. The CDR3 DNA reads TGTGCCAGCAGCCAACCCGGAGCGACCGGGGAGCTGTTTTTT. This codes for CASSQPGATGELFF.